This passage covers 21 T cell receptor beta chains from one sample sequenced in a study of blood T cell repertoires in COVID-19. TCRdb's copy holds only in-frame clones and misses some; the assay was immunoSEQ multiplex PCR. Of under 40,000 clones in the sample, about 92% were seen once. The sample was peripheral blood. Receptors originate from a male donor with active COVID-19.

Only one count was recorded for this clone. The gene calls are TRBV29-1 and TRBJ1-2; the D gene is possibly TRBD1 (5 bases). Germline CDR1 and CDR2: SQVTM and ANQGSEA. The CDR3 extends over 14 amino acids. The V and J ends lost 5 bases and 7 bases respectively, with 20 bases between them. The CDR3 protein is CSVTLGGGAGGYTF. The CDR3 DNA sequence: TGCAGCGTTACCCTTGGCGGAGGGGCCGGTGGCTACACCTTC.

The chain uses TRBV19 and TRBJ2-2, with TRBD2 identical over 15 bases. This CDR3 has 18 residues. The V and J ends lost 3 bases and 2 bases, in that order; junction bases with no gene match: 4. CDR1 is LNHDA, CDR2 SQIVND, per germline (reference sequence). CDR3 amino acids: CASSIEGLAGGNTGELFF. The CDR3 region has the DNA TGTGCCAGTAGTATTGAGGGACTAGCGGGGGGCAACACCGGGGAGCTGTTTTTT.

This chain uses TRBV19 with TRBJ1-6; D ambiguous. Germline assignment: CDR1 LNHDA and CDR2 SQIVND (reference sequence). This CDR3 contains 13 residues. V lost 0 bases, J lost 9 bases, and 6 bases lay in between. The CDR3 sequence is CASSIEGSSPLHF. CDR3 DNA: TGTGCCAGTAGTATAGAAGGGAGTTCACCCCTCCACTTT.

The chain recombines TRBV19 with TRBJ1-3; D unclear. The CDR3 totals 14 residues. V gave up 6 bases and J gave up 0 bases, with 9 bases separating them. Germline CDR1 LNHDA, CDR2 SQIVND (reference sequence). CDR3 protein: CASRPYLSGNTIYF. The CDR3 coding sequence is TGTGCCAGTAGGCCCTATCTCTCTGGAAACACCATATATTTT.

J is TRBJ2-5 and V is TRBV5-6; the match to TRBD1 covers 8 bases. CDR1 is SGHDT and CDR2 is YYEEEE in the germline V gene. The V segment lost 4 bases and the J segment 2 bases; nucleotides outside the gene matches: 10. The CDR3 sequence is 16 residues long. This CDR3 reads CASSQILGQEQETQYF. Written as DNA, the CDR3 is TGTGCCAGCAGCCAAATACTGGGACAGGAGCAAGAGACCCAGTACTTC.

The chain employs TRBV7-6 and TRBJ2-7, with 11 positions matching TRBD2. V dropped 5 bases and J dropped 5; count of bases not matched to a gene: 20. The germline gives CDR1 SGHVS, CDR2 FNYEAQ. The CDR3 runs 19 residues. CDR3 region: CASSKTLPLAGGLHDEQYF. The CDR3 DNA follows: TGTGCCAGCAGCAAGACACTACCTCTAGCGGGGGGTCTGCACGACGAGCAGTACTTC.

The DNA for the CDR3 is TGTGCCAGCAGCCGGAGCAGATCGCTAGCGGGGGGGTATTCCTACGAGCAGTACTTC. Translation: CASSRSRSLAGGYSYEQYF. The V and J genes are TRBV14 and TRBJ2-7; 12 bases fit TRBD2. CDR3 length: 19 residues. Germline values: CDR1 SGHDN, CDR2 FVKESK. Losses at the gene ends were 4 bases for V and 1 base for J; bases not matched to a gene: 14.

This chain connects TRBV27 to TRBJ2-1; no firm D call. CDR1 is MNHEY and CDR2 is SMNVEV in the germline V gene (reference sequence). The CDR3 length is 13 residues. Trimming cost V 10 bases and J 3 bases, with 13 bases left between them. This CDR3 reads CATREAYYNEQFF. DNA of the CDR3: TGTGCCACCCGAGAGGCGTACTACAATGAGCAGTTCTTC.

The chain employs TRBV25-1 and TRBJ1-2, with D hard to call. The CDR3 spans 14 residues. Germline V gives CDR1 MGHDK, CDR2 SYGVNS. Trimming took 8 bases from V and 7 from J, leaving 20 bases between them. The CDR3 DNA follows: TGTGCCAGCTCCCGGGCCCGGGGATCGGGTGGCTACACCTTC. Protein sequence: CASSRARGSGGYTF.

This chain links TRBV5-1 with TRBJ1-1; maybe TRBD1 (5 bases). V dropped 0 bases and J dropped 1 base, with 13 bases sitting between them. The CDR3 length is 16 residues. CDR1 and CDR2 from the germline V gene are SGHRS and YFSETQ. CDR3 loop: CASSLGPGSANTEAFF. The CDR3 nucleotides read TGCGCCAGCAGCTTGGGCCCAGGGTCGGCGAACACTGAAGCTTTCTTT. The variable domain in full, with the rest retrieved from reference TRBV5-1 and TRBJ1-1, is KAGVTQTPRYLIKTRGQQVTLSCSPISGHRSVSWYQQTPGQGLQFLFEYFSETQRNKGNFPGRFSGRQFSNSRSEMNVSTLELGDSALYLCASSLGPGSANTEAFFGQGTRLTVV.

This clone showed up just once. The genes are TRBV19 and TRBJ2-3; D remains unclear. The V and J ends lost 3 bases and 6 bases respectively, with 7 bases between them. This CDR3 is 12 amino acids long. Germline assignment: CDR1 LNHDA and CDR2 SQIVND (reference sequence). This CDR3 reads CASSMRSDTQYF. Written as DNA, the CDR3 is TGTGCCAGTAGTATGCGGTCGGATACGCAGTATTTT.

V is TRBV5-5 and J is TRBJ2-2, with a possible D match to TRBD1 (6 bases). Trimming shortened V by 4 bases and J by 5 bases, and 12 bases separated the two germline ends. From germline, CDR1 is SGHKS and CDR2 YYEKEE (reference sequence). The CDR3 is made up of 14 amino acids. CDR3 amino acids: CASSLGQLTGELFF. DNA for the CDR3: TGTGCCAGCAGCCTCGGACAGTTGACCGGGGAGCTGTTTTTT. Supplemented by reference TRBV5-5 and TRBJ2-2, the full variable domain reads DAGVTQSPTHLIKTRGQQVTLRCSPISGHKSVSWYQQVLGQGPQFIFQYYEKEERGRGNFPDRFSARQFPNYSSELNVNALLLGDSALYLCASSLGQLTGELFFGEGSRLTVL.

This chain joins TRBV2 and TRBJ2-5; TRBD2 aligns across 10 bases. This CDR3 comprises 16 residues. Unmatched junction bases numbered 17, after V lost 11 bases and J lost 5 bases. CDR1 is SNHLY, CDR2 FYNNEI, per germline. CDR3 sequence: CAGRFGSGGASETQYF. The DNA for the CDR3 is TGTGCCGGACGATTTGGGAGCGGGGGGGCCAGTGAGACCCAGTACTTC.

The chain combines TRBV20-1 with TRBJ1-1; D uncertain. CDR3 length: 10 residues. V gave up 6 bases and J gave up 8 bases, with 10 bases separating them. Germline lookup yields CDR1 DFQATT and CDR2 SNEGSKA (reference sequence). The chain's CDR3 is CSAIYREAFF. The CDR3 bases are TGCAGTGCCATATATCGGGAAGCTTTCTTT.

The V gene is TRBV29-1, the J gene TRBJ1-2; 7 bases agree with TRBD1. Germline V gene sequence: CDR1 SQVTM, CDR2 ANQGSEA. This CDR3 spans 14 amino acids. J lost 4 bases, V lost 3 bases, and 8 bases had no gene match. The CDR3 region has the DNA TGCAGCGTTGATAACAGGGGTTCTTCCTATGGCTACACCTTC. Translation: CSVDNRGSSYGYTF.

The rearrangement uses TRBV25-1 and TRBJ1-2; 10 bases are shared with TRBD1. V was clipped by 4 bases and J by 4 bases; unmatched bases: 9. The germline CDR1 and CDR2 sequences are MGHDK and SYGVNS. This CDR3 has 16 amino acids. CDR3 coding DNA: TGTGCCAGCAGTGCATGGGGGGGACAGGGGATCTATGGCTACACCTTC. Protein product: CASSAWGGQGIYGYTF.

This clone appeared once. The chain carries TRBV7-9 and TRBJ2-3; D ambiguous. Germline CDR1 and CDR2: SEHNR and FQNEAQ (reference sequence). The V gene lost 4 bases and the J gene lost 3 bases, with 5 bases spanning the gap. This CDR3 has 12 residues. The CDR3 reads CASSSETDTQYF. The CDR3 bases are TGTGCCAGCAGCTCCGAGACAGATACGCAGTATTTT.

The chain joins TRBV5-4 to TRBJ2-1; 8 bases are shared with TRBD2. Per the germline V gene, CDR1 is SGHNT and CDR2 is YYREEE (reference sequence). V shed 0 bases and J 0 bases; nucleotides not matched to a gene: 8. This CDR3 is 18 amino acids long. CDR3 residues: CASSLGGTSLSSYNEQFF. CDR3 nucleotide sequence: TGTGCCAGCAGCTTGGGTGGGACTAGTTTAAGCTCCTACAATGAGCAGTTCTTC.

The chain has TRBV3-1 (or the pseudogene TRBV3-2) and TRBJ1-3; 7 bases are a match to TRBD1. The ends lost 8 bases at V and 2 bases at J; junction bases unmatched: 18. Germline lookup yields CDR1 LGHDT and CDR2 YNNKEL (reference sequence). CDR3 size: 18 residues. The CDR3 DNA follows: TGTGCCAGCCAAAACCATGGGACAGAAGGGATACCTGGAAACACCATATATTTT. This encodes CASQNHGTEGIPGNTIYF.

This rearrangement joins TRBV3-1 (or the pseudogene TRBV3-2) to TRBJ1-2, with D tentatively TRBD1 (6 bases). Trimming took off 3 bases at V and 4 bases at J, with 18 bases between the two ends. The CDR3 consists of 16 residues. Per the germline V gene, CDR1 is LGHDT and CDR2 is YNNKEL (reference sequence). The CDR3: CASSQKAQGRVYGYTF. The CDR3 DNA sequence: TGTGCCAGCAGCCAGAAAGCACAGGGCCGGGTCTATGGCTACACCTTC.

J is TRBJ1-2 and V is TRBV6-5; D gene uncertain. Germline V gene sequence: CDR1 MNHEY, CDR2 SVGAGI. V lost 8 bases, J lost 5 bases, and 12 bases lay in between. The CDR3 totals 12 residues. CDR3 in DNA: TGTGCCAGCTCAGTGGCCAATTATGGCTACACCTTC. Translating it yields CASSVANYGYTF.